A single sample is the source of the 26 T cell receptor beta chains below, sequenced in a study of T cell responses to AZD1222 COVID-19 vaccine. Sequencing was performed with immunoSEQ multiplex PCR; in TCRdb, only in-frame clones are kept and a portion is missing. The sample lists over 100,000 clones, about nine tenths occurring once. The sample in question was peripheral blood, obtained on day 0 of AZD1222 vaccination. The receptors derive from an adult in good health.

The table lists this clone with a few counts. This chain connects TRBV2 to TRBJ1-2; D possibly corresponds to TRBD1 (5 bases). This CDR3 region has 14 residues. The germline gives CDR1 SNHLY, CDR2 FYNNEI. Trimming removed 1 base from V and 0 bases from J, with 6 bases in between. In DNA form, the CDR3 reads TGTGCCAGCAGTGAAGGACAGACTAACTATGGCTACACCTTC. Its translation: CASSEGQTNYGYTF.

In DNA form, the CDR3 reads TGTGCCACCAGTGATATTGATGGCTACACCTTC. Its translation is CATSDIDGYTF. V is TRBV24-1 and J is TRBJ1-2, with no clear D. Looked up from germline, CDR1 is KGHDR and CDR2 is SFDVKD. CDR3 length: 11 residues. Trimming shortened V by 3 bases and J by 6 bases, and 4 bases separated the two germline ends.

The chain couples TRBV5-6 to TRBJ1-3, with 7 positions matching TRBD1. The CDR3 totals 15 residues. Per the germline V gene, CDR1 is SGHDT and CDR2 is YYEEEE. Trimming cost V 3 bases and J 3 bases; bases outside gene matches: 6. CDR3 loop: CASSSRTGFGNTIYF. Written as DNA, the CDR3 is TGTGCCAGCAGCTCACGGACAGGATTTGGAAACACCATATATTTT.

The CDR3, as DNA: TGTGCCACCAGTGGACCGGGAATTGAAGCTTTCTTT. Amino acid sequence: CATSGPGIEAFF. This sequence joins TRBV24-1 and TRBJ1-1; D gene ambiguous. V was clipped by 5 bases and J by 7 bases, with 10 bases between them. The CDR3 sequence is 12 residues long. Per germline, CDR1 KGHDR and CDR2 SFDVKD.

This clone was observed a few times. The chain carries TRBV12-3 or TRBV12-4 and TRBJ2-1, with a weak D call TRBD1 (6 bases). V lost 6 bases and J 9 bases, leaving 12 bases between the germline ends. There are 12 residues in the CDR3. CDR3 protein: CASSPQGIEQFF. The CDR3 DNA sequence: TGTGCCAGCAGCCCACAGGGTATTGAGCAGTTCTTC.

CDR3 nucleotide sequence: TGTGCCAGCAGCTTGACCGACAGGGCTAACTACGAGCAGTACTTC. This codes for CASSLTDRANYEQYF. The genes are TRBV7-2 and TRBJ2-7; TRBD1 agrees at 7 bases. CDR1 and CDR2 (germline): SGHTA, FQGNSA. With V trimmed by 3 bases and J by 3 bases, 8 bases remained unmatched. This CDR3 has 15 residues.

The V call is TRBV4-2, the J call TRBJ2-3, with 7 bases aligning to TRBD1. The CDR3 extends over 17 amino acids. Germline V lookup: CDR1 LGHNA, CDR2 YNFKEQ. After removal of 1 base from V and 1 base from J, the junction contained 8 bases not matched to a gene. Here the CDR3 reads CASSQASPGQGTDTQYF. CDR3 bases: TGTGCCAGCAGCCAAGCTTCTCCTGGACAGGGCACAGATACGCAGTATTTT.

This sequence joins TRBV10-2 and TRBJ2-7, with 7 positions matching TRBD1. Trimming cost V 5 bases and J 2 bases; bases outside gene matches: 9. CDR3 length: 15 amino acids. Germline assignment: CDR1 WSHSY and CDR2 SAAADI. This CDR3 is CASSPLDRVTYEQYF. The DNA of the CDR3 is TGCGCCAGCAGTCCCCTTGACAGGGTAACCTACGAGCAGTACTTC.

The chain joins TRBV7-3 to TRBJ2-2; D is uncertain. With 2 bases removed from V and 6 bases from J, the gap between germline ends came to 13 bases. CDR1 SGHTA and CDR2 FQGTGA come from the germline V gene. The CDR3 loop spans 15 amino acids. In DNA, the CDR3 is TGTGCCAGCAGCTTATACGACTCCCCCTCCGGGGAGCTGTTTTTT. It translates to CASSLYDSPSGELFF.

This chain connects TRBV18 to TRBJ1-4; 7 bases fit TRBD1. The CDR3 has 15 amino acids. Trimming at V came to 4 bases and at J to 4 bases, leaving 6 bases not matched to a gene. The germline V gene has CDR1 KGHSH and CDR2 LQKENI. In DNA form, the CDR3 reads TGTGCCAGCTCACAATCACAGGGGATTAATGAAAAACTGTTTTTT. It is translated as CASSQSQGINEKLFF.

The genes are TRBV6-5 and TRBJ1-5; D is uncertain. The CDR3 has 12 residues. CDR1 and CDR2 from the germline V gene are MNHEY and SVGAGI. The ends were cut back, 5 bases at V and 6 bases at J, with 8 bases in the middle. The CDR3 region has the DNA TGTGCCAGCAGTATCTCGGGTCAGCCCCAGCATTTT. Encoded protein: CASSISGQPQHF.

This sequence joins TRBV11-2 and TRBJ2-7; 10 bases are shared with TRBD1. The CDR3 runs to 14 residues. Germline CDR1 SGHAT, CDR2 FQNNGV. The junction had 3 bases not matched to a gene; V was cut back by 5 bases and J by 2 bases. CDR3 amino acids: CASSPDRGPYEQYF. In DNA, the CDR3 is TGTGCCAGCAGCCCCGACAGGGGGCCCTACGAGCAGTACTTC.

For this clone: This CDR3 is also generated by other DNA sequences in the sample. The chain combines TRBV7-2 with TRBJ2-7; D is uncertain. Per the germline V gene, CDR1 is SGHTA and CDR2 is FQGNSA. The CDR3 spans 11 residues. V lost 4 bases to trimming and J lost 3 bases, with 4 bases between them. The CDR3 DNA sequence: TGTGCCAGCAGCTCCCTCTACGAGCAGTACTTC. Translation: CASSSLYEQYF.

The chain joins TRBV18 to TRBJ2-4; 7 bases agree with TRBD1. V was clipped by 6 bases and J by 0 bases; unmatched bases: 8. Germline V lookup: CDR1 KGHSH, CDR2 LQKENI. The CDR3 extends over 16 amino acids. The CDR3 sequence is CASSLTTGSAKNIQYF. The CDR3 DNA sequence: TGTGCCAGCTCCCTCACGACAGGGTCAGCCAAAAACATTCAGTACTTC.

The chain links TRBV18 to TRBJ2-5; 10 nucleotides align to TRBD1. After removal of 3 bases from V and 0 bases from J, the junction contained 7 bases not matched to a gene. Per germline, CDR1 KGHSH and CDR2 LQKENI. The CDR3 sequence is 17 residues long. CDR3 sequence: CASSPRGTGAHQETQYF. DNA for the CDR3: TGTGCCAGCTCACCGAGAGGGACAGGGGCTCACCAAGAGACCCAGTACTTC.

The table lists this clone with a count of one. J is TRBJ1-2 and V is TRBV5-5; D uncertain. V was cut by 0 bases and J by 2 bases, with 5 bases left in between. This CDR3 is 13 amino acids long. In germline, CDR1 is SGHKS, CDR2 YYEKEE (reference sequence). CDR3 protein: CASSLGTNYGYTF. Written as DNA, the CDR3 is TGTGCCAGCAGCTTGGGCACGAACTATGGCTACACCTTC.

This clone was seen a handful of times. The chain employs TRBV6-4 and TRBJ2-3, with D maybe TRBD1 (5 bases). This CDR3 has 13 residues. Germline V lookup: CDR1 MRHNA, CDR2 SNTAGT. The germline V and J ends were trimmed by 8 bases and 8 bases, with 17 bases remaining between them. Here the CDR3 reads CASGREQGFTQYF. CDR3 bases: TGTGCCAGCGGACGCGAGCAGGGTTTTACGCAGTATTTT.

The genes are TRBV5-4 and TRBJ2-1; 7 bases are shared with TRBD1. J was trimmed by 6 bases and V by 2 bases; bases with no gene match: 5. CDR3 length: 14 amino acids. Per germline, CDR1 SGHNT and CDR2 YYREEE (reference sequence). CDR3 bases: TGTGCCAGCAGCTTTGGACAGGCCCGCAATGAGCAGTTCTTC. It yields the protein CASSFGQARNEQFF.

The J gene is TRBJ2-7, the V gene TRBV7-2; perhaps TRBD1 as D (7 bases). CDR3 length equals 14 residues. Germline lookup yields CDR1 SGHTA and CDR2 FQGNSA. Trimming stripped 5 bases from V and 4 bases from J, with 15 bases between. CDR3 sequence: CASSPGGTNYEQYF. CDR3 DNA sequence: TGTGCCAGCAGCCCAGGGGGGACAAATTACGAGCAGTACTTC. The full variable domain, rest sourced from reference TRBV7-2 and TRBJ2-7, is GAGVSQSPSNKVTEKGKDVELRCDPISGHTALYWYRQSLGQGLEFLIYFQGNSAPDKSGLPSDRFSAERTGGSVSTLTIQRTQQEDSAVYLCASSPGGTNYEQYFGPGTRLTVT.

J is TRBJ1-2 and V is TRBV28, with 7 bases fitting TRBD1. Germline assignment: CDR1 MDHEN and CDR2 SYDVKM. CDR3 length equals 14 residues. Unmatched junction bases numbered 8, after V lost 4 bases and J lost 6 bases. This CDR3 reads CASSSKGAPDGYTF. CDR3 DNA sequence: TGTGCCAGCAGTTCCAAGGGGGCGCCGGATGGCTACACCTTC.

The rearrangement joins TRBV10-3 to TRBJ1-6; D gene unclear. With 0 bases removed from V and 14 bases from J, the gap between germline ends came to 17 bases. The germline V gene encodes CDR1 ENHRY and CDR2 SYGVKD. This CDR3 region has 15 residues. In DNA form, the CDR3 reads TGTGCCATCAGTGAGTCGAGAGCGACGGAGGGCACCCTCCACTTT. Its protein is CAISESRATEGTLHF.

This chain connects TRBV11-2 to TRBJ2-5, with 8 bases aligning to TRBD2. Losses at the gene ends were 1 base for V and 4 bases for J; bases not matched to a gene: 5. The CDR3 length is 15 residues. Germline values: CDR1 SGHAT, CDR2 FQNNGV. DNA of the CDR3: TGTGCCAGCAGCTTAGGTCAAGCGGGGGCAGAGACCCAGTACTTC. This translates into CASSLGQAGAETQYF.

The chain has TRBV4-1 and TRBJ2-1; 8 positions agree with TRBD1. The CDR3 has 16 residues. Per germline, CDR1 MGHRA and CDR2 YSYEKL. V dropped 0 bases and J dropped 9; count of bases not matched to a gene: 10. As DNA, the CDR3 is TGCGCCAGCAGCCAAGATCAGGGGGCGGCCCGCCGTGAGCAGTTCTTC. Translating gives CASSQDQGAARREQFF.

The rearrangement joins TRBV6-5 to TRBJ1-1; D is unresolved. V gave up 5 bases and J gave up 11 bases, with 15 bases separating them. The CDR3 extends over 12 amino acids. Per the germline V gene, CDR1 is MNHEY and CDR2 is SVGAGI. The CDR3 loop reads CASSPPPLGAFF. In DNA form, the CDR3 reads TGTGCCAGCAGTCCTCCCCCCCTCGGGGCTTTCTTT.

The V call is TRBV28, the J call TRBJ2-1, with D uncertain. The V and J ends lost 4 bases and 12 bases respectively, with 16 bases between them. Germline CDR1 and CDR2: MDHEN and SYDVKM. The CDR3 spans 13 residues. CDR3 nucleotides: TGTGCCAGCAGTTCCATGCCCGAATTAGGGCAGTTCTTC. Protein: CASSSMPELGQFF.

The chain recombines TRBV29-1 with TRBJ2-1; D is possibly TRBD1 (6 bases). The CDR3 is 13 residues long. CDR1 and CDR2 from the germline V gene are SQVTM and ANQGSEA. Trimming took off 0 bases at V and 9 bases at J, with 12 bases between the two ends. CDR3 DNA: TGCAGCGTTGAAGAACAGGGTCTCGGTGAGCAGTTCTTC. Translated: CSVEEQGLGEQFF.